This entry concerns a single TCR beta chain. Antigen specificity is unknown. The PCR used 60 Vbeta and 13 Jbeta primers. Sequencing was performed with immunoSEQ multiplex PCR; in TCRdb, only in-frame clones are kept and a portion is missing. In the table there are fewer than 80,000 clones, roughly 75% of which are singletons. V gave up 4 bases and J gave up 0 bases, with 11 bases separating them. The length of the CDR3 is 15 residues. Looked up from germline, CDR1 is SGHDT and CDR2 is YYEEEE. The sample comes from a study of cytomegalovirus exposure and HLA in healthy donors. Study-level background: In terms of ancestry, the Caucasian-associated cluster contained roughly four fifths of the approximately 420 genotyped donors.

Study findings and constraints: A later analysis found that most CMV-associated TCR beta chains appeared HLA-restricted.

When sampled, the donors appeared nominally healthy, though they likely had unrecorded immune exposures. The sample was PBMCs. The receptor was isolated from a woman between 25 and 40 years old in good health and CMV-seronegative. The chain links TRBV5-6 to TRBJ1-3; D is unresolved. CDR3 region: CASSILGSSGNTIYF. The CDR3 bases are TGTGCCAGCAGCATTCTAGGTAGCTCTGGAAACACCATATATTTT. The full variable domain, rest sourced from reference TRBV5-6 and TRBJ1-3, is DAGVTQSPTHLIKTRGQQVTLRCSPKSGHDTVSWYQQALGQGPQFIFQYYEEEERQRGNFPDRFSGHQFPNYSSELNVNALLLGDSALYLCASSILGSSGNTIYFGEGSWLTVV.